The 16 T cell receptor beta chains in this list originate from one sample, sequenced in a study of regulatory T cells in long-lasting Graves disease. HTBI primers from iRepertoire and Arm-PCR of CDR3 regions yielded the TCR beta libraries. MiXCR, applied by TCRdb to the multiplex PCR reads, yields one record per CDR3 protein. Counted here are 400,000 to 500,000 distinct CDR3 sequences, under 25% occurring once; the ten biggest clones make up roughly 13%. As to time point: persistent/refractory GD, antithyroid drugs over 5 years with positive TRAb. There was RNA extracted from PBMCs, and the TCR library was made from it. Sequencing used peripheral blood mononuclear cells (PBMCs), obtained when the disease was refractory, from a patient treated with antithyroid drugs. These receptors were taken from a female donor with Graves disease.

The rearrangement joins TRBV19 to TRBJ1-2, with D perhaps matching TRBD1 (6 bases). The CDR3 is 13 amino acids. V lost 3 bases, J lost 8 bases, and 13 bases lay in between. Germline V CDR1 and CDR2: LNHDA, SQIVND (reference sequence). The CDR3 bases are TGTGCCAGTAGTATGAGGCAGGGGTGGGGCTACACCTTC. It encodes CASSMRQGWGYTF. Variable domain in full (rest from reference TRBV19 and TRBJ1-2): DGGITQSPKYLFRKEGQNVTLSCEQNLNHDAMYWYRQDPGQGLRLIYYSQIVNDFQKGDIAEGYSVSREKKESFPLTVTSAQKNPTAFYLCASSMRQGWGYTFGSGTRLTVV.

The chain joins TRBV5-5 to TRBJ2-5; D is perhaps TRBD1 or TRBD2 (5 bases each). Trimming removed 8 bases from V and 2 bases from J, with 13 bases in between. The germline CDR1 and CDR2 sequences are SGHKS and YYEKEE (reference sequence). The CDR3 runs 13 residues. The CDR3 bases are TGTGCCAGTATGGGGACGGAACAAGAGACCCAGTACTTC. Translation: CASMGTEQETQYF.

The gene calls are TRBV27 and TRBJ1-5; 7 bases are a match to TRBD1. This CDR3 has 14 amino acids. J gave up 5 bases and V 8 bases, and 9 bases lay outside the gene matches. CDR1 is MNHEY and CDR2 is SMNVEV in the germline V gene (reference sequence). For the CDR3, the DNA is TGTGCCAGCTCCGCACAGGGGCCCGATCAGCCCCAGCATTTT. It codes for CASSAQGPDQPQHF.

This chain connects TRBV5-1 to TRBJ2-4, with unresolved D. V was cut by 1 base and J by 7 bases, with 12 bases left in between. The CDR3 is 14 residues long. Germline lookup yields CDR1 SGHRS and CDR2 YFSETQ. The CDR3 DNA sequence: TGCGCCAGCAGCTTGAAGACCTCCCCGAACATTCAGTACTTC. Translated: CASSLKTSPNIQYF.

This clonotype came up many times. The CDR3 protein is CASSLDRVAGNTIYF. DNA for the CDR3: TGTGCCAGCAGTTTAGACAGGGTGGCTGGAAACACCATATATTTT. The chain is built from TRBV12-3 or TRBV12-4 and TRBJ1-3; the D gene is possibly TRBD1 (6 bases). V lost 1 base to trimming and J lost 2 bases, with 9 bases between them. The CDR3 is made up of 15 amino acids.

The sample holds many counts of this clonotype. The chain is built from TRBV28 and TRBJ1-5; possibly TRBD1 for D (6 bases). Trimming left V 11 bases short and J 0 bases short, with 14 bases between. The CDR3 runs to 14 residues. Germline loops: CDR1 MDHEN, CDR2 SYDVKM. Here the CDR3 reads CASSGQFSNQPQHF. For the CDR3, the DNA is TGTGCCTCGTCTGGACAGTTTAGCAATCAGCCCCAGCATTTT. Drawing the rest from reference TRBV28 and TRBJ1-5, the complete variable domain is DVKVTQSSRYLVKRTGEKVFLECVQDMDHENMFWYRQDPGLGLRLIYFSYDVKMKEKGDIPEGYSVSREKKERFSLILESASTNQTSMYLCASSGQFSNQPQHFGDGTRLSIL.

This chain uses TRBV12-3 or TRBV12-4 with TRBJ2-1; D not certain. V lost 9 bases and J 6 bases, leaving 12 bases between the germline ends. This CDR3 is built from 12 residues. The CDR3 protein is CASRAPSNEQFF. CDR3 nucleotide sequence: TGTGCCAGTCGGGCGCCGTCCAATGAGCAGTTCTTC.

This clonotype turned up a few times. The rearrangement links TRBV20-1 to TRBJ2-1; 12 bases map to TRBD2. Germline assignment: CDR1 DFQATT and CDR2 SNEGSKA (reference sequence). Trimming cost V 6 bases and J 8 bases; bases outside gene matches: 8. This CDR3 contains 14 residues. The CDR3 here is CSAWTSGMSDEQFF. The CDR3 coding sequence is TGCAGTGCGTGGACTAGCGGGATGTCGGATGAGCAGTTCTTC.

This clonotype was counted a few times. V gene TRBV9 combines with J gene TRBJ1-2; perhaps TRBD1 as D (5 bases). Germline values: CDR1 SGDLS, CDR2 YYNGEE. This CDR3 comprises 14 residues. The V gene lost 0 bases and the J gene lost 4 bases, with 10 bases spanning the gap. As DNA, the CDR3 is TGTGCCAGCAGCGTAGCTGGGGGTGGCTATGGCTACACCTTC. Amino acids: CASSVAGGGYGYTF.

This clonotype was observed many times. V is TRBV30 and J is TRBJ1-6; D remains ambiguous. Deletions cut 1 base from V and 7 bases from J, with 5 bases between. The CDR3 sequence is 12 residues long. CDR1 GTSNPN and CDR2 SVGIG come from the germline V gene (reference sequence). CDR3 region: CAWSEENSPLHF. In nucleotides, the CDR3 is TGTGCCTGGAGTGAGGAGAATTCACCCCTCCACTTT.

This clonotype was recorded many times. The chain uses TRBV12-3 or TRBV12-4 and TRBJ2-7; tentatively, D is TRBD1 (6 bases). Trimming left V 2 bases short and J 7 bases short, with 15 bases between. The CDR3 is 14 amino acids. CDR3 in amino acids: CASSLRQGNREQYF. The CDR3, as DNA: TGTGCCAGCAGTTTAAGGCAGGGGAACAGGGAGCAGTACTTC.

The chain employs TRBV7-2 and TRBJ2-3; TRBD2 agrees at 9 bases. The germline CDR1 and CDR2 sequences are SGHTA and FQGNSA. This CDR3 is 17 amino acids long. The trim removed 3 bases at V and 3 bases at J, leaving 10 bases unmatched. CDR3 coding DNA: TGTGCCAGCAGCTTCTCGCCGGCGGGGGGGTCAACAGATACGCAGTATTTT. It specifies CASSFSPAGGSTDTQYF.

The J gene is TRBJ2-7, the V gene TRBV7-8; D may be TRBD1 (5 bases). V gave up 0 bases and J gave up 0 bases, with 15 bases separating them. This CDR3 has 17 residues. Germline V gene data show CDR1 as SGHVS and CDR2 as FQNEAQ. DNA of the CDR3: TGTGCCAGCAGCTTAGCCTATGAGACAGCTGTCTCCTACGAGCAGTACTTC. Its translation: CASSLAYETAVSYEQYF.

The rearrangement joins TRBV20-1 to TRBJ1-6; D gene unclear. The CDR3 totals 10 residues. The germline V gene encodes CDR1 DFQATT and CDR2 SNEGSKA (reference sequence). The CDR3 loop reads CSLSEGPLHF. The CDR3, as DNA: TGCAGCCTCAGCGAAGGACCCCTCCACTTT.

This clonotype was observed a handful of times. This rearrangement joins TRBV19 to TRBJ2-5, with D uncertain. Deletions cut 4 bases from V and 5 bases from J, with 8 bases between. Per germline, CDR1 LNHDA and CDR2 SQIVND (reference sequence). CDR3 length: 12 amino acids. DNA of the CDR3: TGTGCCAGTAGTACTTCACAGGAGACCCAGTACTTC. Protein: CASSTSQETQYF.

The chain employs TRBV5-1 and TRBJ2-7, with 9 bases matching TRBD2. Losses at the gene ends were 1 base for V and 1 base for J; bases not matched to a gene: 12. Germline V gene data show CDR1 as SGHRS and CDR2 as YFSETQ. The CDR3 contains 18 residues. The CDR3 DNA reads as TGCGCCAGCAGCTTGTCCTCCACCGGGACTAGCTTTTCCTACGAGCAGTACTTC. It encodes CASSLSSTGTSFSYEQYF.